Listed below are T cell receptor beta chains from one sample, sequenced in a study of T-cell memory formation after mild COVID-19. Using its own MiXCR run on the 5' RACE reads, TCRdb lists one record per CDR3 protein. Here the sample spans 450,000 or so distinct CDR3 sequences, 20% to 25% being singletons. Sequenced: PBMCs or a T cell subset sorted from them (not recorded which). These TCRs come from an adult woman who had mild COVID-19 (a few samples of this study predate the infection). Cell type and time point are not known. Both conserved end residues are part of each CDR3. Each record gives: clone size, V gene, D gene, J gene, CDR3 DNA, CDR3 protein. D genes are given only for firm matches. Clone size is given for some rows only: seen once, a few or many times, or a class if the clone is expanded.

many	TRBV12-3/TRBV12-4	-	TRBJ1-5	TGTGCCAGCAGTCCGCAGGACGGGAATCAGCCCCAGCATTTT	CASSPQDGNQPQHF
-	TRBV9	-	TRBJ2-2	TGTGCCAGCAGCGCCTTCACCGGGGAGCTGTTTTTT	CASSAFTGELFF
-	TRBV3-1	-	TRBJ2-5	TGTGCCAGCAGCCAAGAGGAATTGGAGACCCAGTACTTC	CASSQEELETQYF
-	TRBV4-1	-	TRBJ2-5	TGCGCCAGCAGCCAGCGGCCTTTGGAGACCCAGTACTTC	CASSQRPLETQYF
-	TRBV7-8	TRBD1	TRBJ1-1	TGTGCCAGCAGACGCACCCAGGGGGCTGCCACTGAAGCTTTCTTT	CASRRTQGAATEAFF
-	TRBV11-2	-	TRBJ2-2	TGTGCCAGCAGCTTAGTTCTCTACCCTACACCTAACCGGGGCGGGGAGCTGTTTTTT	CASSLVLYPTPNRGGELFF
-	TRBV14	-	TRBJ2-3	TGTGCCAGCAGCCAGGGAAGAGGCCACACAGATACGCAGTATTTT	CASSQGRGHTDTQYF
few	TRBV4-2	-	TRBJ2-6	TGTGCCAGCAGCCCTCTTGAGGGTGGGGCCAACGTCCTGACTTTC	CASSPLEGGANVLTF
-	TRBV7-2	-	TRBJ2-5	TGTGCCAGCAGCCCCCGGGGACCTCTAGAGACCCAGTACTTC	CASSPRGPLETQYF
once	TRBV4-2	-	TRBJ1-2	TGTGCCAGCAGCCAAGAGCCGGGGGGCCCGGGCTACACCTTC	CASSQEPGGPGYTF
few	TRBV7-6	TRBD1	TRBJ1-3	TGTGCCTCCCGGACAGGGGTGGAAGGAAACACCATATATTTT	CASRTGVEGNTIYF
few	TRBV24-1	-	TRBJ2-1	TGTGCCACCAGTGATTTGCTCGGGGACAATGAGCAGTTCTTC	CATSDLLGDNEQFF
-	TRBV7-2	TRBD2	TRBJ2-7	TGTGCCAGCAGCCGAACTAGCGGGAGGGGAGAGGCGCAGTACTTC	CASSRTSGRGEAQYF
few	TRBV7-2	-	TRBJ1-4	TGTGCCAGCAGCTCCCGGAGGGGGGCTCTAGAAAAACTGTTTTTT	CASSSRRGALEKLFF
few	TRBV7-2	-	TRBJ1-5	TGTGCCAGCAGCTTAGTGGAGTTGGGACCTCAGCATTTT	CASSLVELGPQHF
few	TRBV5-1	-	TRBJ1-1	TGCGCCAGCAGCTTGGAGTCGGGGTTTGGCAACACTGAAGCTTTCTTT	CASSLESGFGNTEAFF
-	TRBV3-1	-	TRBJ2-4	TGTGCCAGCAGCCAAGAAAGGGTCGGGAAAAACATTCAGTACTTC	CASSQERVGKNIQYF
-	TRBV27	-	TRBJ2-7	TGTGCCAGCAAGGAAAGGGGGGCGGTCTACGAGCAGTACTTC	CASKERGAVYEQYF
few	TRBV29-1	TRBD1	TRBJ2-7	TGCAGCGTTGAAGGGGACAGACGTAGCTCCTACGAGCAGTACTTC	CSVEGDRRSSYEQYF
-	TRBV21-1	-	TRBJ2-7	TGTGCCAGCAGCAAACAGGGGTTAGGATACGAGCAGTACTTC	CASSKQGLGYEQYF
-	TRBV18	-	TRBJ2-7	TGTGCCAGCTCGCCCCAGGGGTCCTCCTACGAGCAGTACTTC	CASSPQGSSYEQYF
-	TRBV5-1	TRBD1	TRBJ1-2	TGCGCCAGCAGCGGTACCGCAGGGGGCTCTTATGGCTACACCTTC	CASSGTAGGSYGYTF
few	TRBV4-3	TRBD2	TRBJ2-3	TGCGCCAGCAGCCAAGATCAAGTCGGAGCGGGAGCAGATACGCAGTATTTT	CASSQDQVGAGADTQYF
-	TRBV19	-	TRBJ2-1	TGTGCCAGTAGTATAGCGCAGGGTGAGCAGTTCTTC	CASSIAQGEQFF
-	TRBV7-2	TRBD1	TRBJ2-1	TGTGCCAGCAGCTCTGGACAGGGAATAGAGGGGCAGTTCTTC	CASSSGQGIEGQFF
-	TRBV12-3/TRBV12-4	TRBD1	TRBJ2-2	TGTGCCAGCAGATTGCAGGGGGTCGGGGAGCTGTTTTTT	CASRLQGVGELFF
-	TRBV5-1	-	TRBJ2-5	TGCGCCAGCAGCTTGGGGGACGTAAACCAAGAGACCCAGTACTTC	CASSLGDVNQETQYF
once	TRBV9	TRBD2	TRBJ2-5	TGTGCCAGCAGCTCGATACCCGGGACTAGCGCACAAGAGACCCAGTACTTC	CASSSIPGTSAQETQYF
-	TRBV7-9	TRBD2	TRBJ2-2	TGTGCCAGCAGCTTCGGACTAGCGGGAGAGATCGGGAACACCGGGGAGCTGTTTTTT	CASSFGLAGEIGNTGELFF
-	TRBV5-6	TRBD1	TRBJ2-2	TGTGCCAGCAGCCTCGGACAGGGGGAGGCCGGGGAGCTGTTTTTT	CASSLGQGEAGELFF
once	TRBV7-6	-	TRBJ2-7	TGTGCCAGCAGCCTCTGGGCGGGAAGCTCCTACGAGCAGTACTTC	CASSLWAGSSYEQYF
-	TRBV4-1	-	TRBJ1-1	TGCGCCAGCAGCCCAACAGGGCGTATTACCATGAACACTGAAGCTTTCTTT	CASSPTGRITMNTEAFF
many	TRBV5-1	TRBD1	TRBJ2-7	TGCGCCAGCAGCTCCGGGACAGCCTCCTACGAGCAGTACTTC	CASSSGTASYEQYF
once	TRBV4-1	-	TRBJ2-2	TGCGCCAGCAGCCAGGATTTCTGGGAGGCCGGGGAGCTGTTTTTT	CASSQDFWEAGELFF
few	TRBV4-2	TRBD2	TRBJ2-5	TGTGCCAGCAGCCAGCCGCGGACTAGCGGGCTACAAGAGACCCAGTACTTC	CASSQPRTSGLQETQYF
few	TRBV5-1	TRBD1	TRBJ1-4	TGCGCCAGCAGCCCAGGGGGCGGGGAGAAACTGTTTTTT	CASSPGGGEKLFF
few	TRBV24-1	TRBD1	TRBJ1-1	TGTGCCACCAGTGATCAGGGGACAGGGTTCAAAGCTTTCTTT	CATSDQGTGFKAFF
-	TRBV12-3/TRBV12-4	TRBD1	TRBJ2-5	TGTGCCAGCAGTTTGGGGGGACAGGGTCGAGAGACCCAGTACTTC	CASSLGGQGRETQYF
-	TRBV18	-	TRBJ2-7	TGTGCCAGCTCACCACCGGACAGCCCAATTTACTACGAGCAGTACTTC	CASSPPDSPIYYEQYF
-	TRBV9	-	TRBJ2-2	TGTGCCAGCAGCCCAAACTCCCGGGAGCTGTTTTTT	CASSPNSRELFF